One sample yielded the 21 T cell receptor beta chains listed below, sequenced in a study of OX40 agonist ivuxolimab in advanced cancers. Clones were sequenced by immunoSEQ multiplex PCR, and TCRdb holds only the in-frame ones, with some missing. The table includes 9,000 to 15,000 clones, around nine tenths detected once. Material: CD4+ or CD8+ T cells sorted from blood, obtained in a trial of the OX40 agonist ivuxolimab. These TCRs come from an adult with an advanced solid tumor such as melanoma, head and neck, liver or kidney cancer.

The V and J genes are TRBV29-1 and TRBJ2-5; D is possibly TRBD2 (5 bases). The CDR3 has 14 residues. V was pared by 0 bases and J by 5 bases, with 13 bases between. Germline V gene sequence: CDR1 SQVTM, CDR2 ANQGSEA. The CDR3, as DNA: TGCAGCGTTGAAGAGACATCCTGGGAGGAGACCCAGTACTTC. It is translated as CSVEETSWEETQYF.

The chain uses TRBV11-2 and TRBJ2-1; D unclear. There are 13 residues in the CDR3. Deletions cut 5 bases from V and 7 bases from J, with 12 bases between. The germline CDR1 and CDR2 sequences are SGHAT and FQNNGV. The CDR3 is CASSTLRRNEQFF. The CDR3 DNA reads TGTGCCAGCAGCACGCTTCGCAGGAATGAGCAGTTCTTC.

The chain is built from TRBV7-9 and TRBJ2-1; weak D call: TRBD2 (6 bases). The CDR3 has 15 amino acids. The ends were cut back, 3 bases at V and 3 bases at J, with 12 bases in the middle. Germline CDR1 is SEHNR and CDR2 is FQNEAQ (reference sequence). Here the CDR3 reads CASSLGGGHYNEQFF. In DNA form, the CDR3 reads TGTGCCAGCAGCTTGGGGGGAGGCCACTACAATGAGCAGTTCTTC.

V gene TRBV6-1 combines with J gene TRBJ2-7; possible D gene TRBD1, 5 bases. This CDR3 contains 14 residues. The V gene lost 6 bases and the J gene lost 0 bases, with 12 bases spanning the gap. CDR1 is MNHNS, CDR2 SASEGT, per germline. The CDR3 DNA reads TGTGCCAGCAGCCTGGGGCTGGGCTCCTACGAGCAGTACTTC. Its translation: CASSLGLGSYEQYF.

This clone is termed medium-sized. V gene TRBV2 combines with J gene TRBJ2-1, with D perhaps TRBD2 (6 bases). The V end was cut by 6 bases, the J end by 0 bases, with 18 bases between. This CDR3 has 17 residues. Per the germline V gene, CDR1 is SNHLY and CDR2 is FYNNEI. The CDR3 bases are TGTGCCAGCAGGGGTGTAGCGGTAAAGAGCTCCTACAATGAGCAGTTCTTC. This encodes CASRGVAVKSSYNEQFF.

The chain is built from TRBV28 and TRBJ2-7; TRBD1 might be the D (6 bases). V was shortened by 5 bases and J by 3 bases, with 8 bases between the two germline ends. CDR3 length: 12 amino acids. Germline assignment: CDR1 MDHEN and CDR2 SYDVKM. DNA for the CDR3: TGTGCCAGCAGTGGGACATTCTACGAGCAGTACTTC. Amino acid sequence: CASSGTFYEQYF.

J is TRBJ1-4 and V is TRBV11-2; 9 positions agree with TRBD1. Trimming removed 4 bases from V and 8 bases from J; junction bases left unmatched: 8. The CDR3 is 15 amino acids. Germline assignment: CDR1 SGHAT and CDR2 FQNNGV. CDR3 sequence: CASSSLTGGKEKLFF. The CDR3 nucleotides read TGTGCCAGCAGCTCTTTAACAGGGGGCAAGGAAAAACTGTTTTTT.

V and J are TRBV15 and TRBJ1-2; the D gene is possibly TRBD1 (5 bases). V was clipped by 4 bases and J by 4 bases, with 19 bases between them. The V gene's germline CDR1 is LNHNV and CDR2 YYDKDF (reference sequence). This CDR3 is built from 16 residues. The CDR3 nucleotides are TGTGCCACCAGCACCAATGGGGTACATGGGGGCTATGGCTACACCTTC. Encoded protein: CATSTNGVHGGYGYTF.

This chain connects TRBV4-2 to TRBJ2-3, with 10 positions matching TRBD1. The CDR3 loop spans 17 amino acids. The trim removed 2 bases at V and 3 bases at J, leaving 8 bases unmatched. Germline V gives CDR1 LGHNA, CDR2 YNFKEQ. The CDR3 DNA follows: TGTGCCAGCAGCCAACGCTCCGGACAGGGGGTGACAGATACGCAGTATTTT. Its translation is CASSQRSGQGVTDTQYF.

J is TRBJ2-7 and V is TRBV4-3; possibly TRBD2 for D (5 bases). V lost 0 bases and J lost 3, with 12 bases in between. Germline lookup yields CDR1 LGHNA and CDR2 YSLEER. This CDR3 has 15 amino acids. The CDR3 region has the DNA TGCGCCAGCAGCCAAGAGTCGGGATTAAACTACGAGCAGTACTTC. Amino acids: CASSQESGLNYEQYF.

V usage is TRBV6-5 and J usage is TRBJ2-1; D ambiguous. CDR1 is MNHEY and CDR2 is SVGAGI in the germline V gene. The CDR3 contains 12 residues. V was cut by 8 bases and J by 2 bases, with 7 bases left in between. CDR3 DNA: TGTGCCAGCGGTGGCCCCTACAATGAGCAGTTCTTC. Its translation is CASGGPYNEQFF.

The chain joins TRBV25-1 to TRBJ2-7; 7 positions match TRBD1. V lost 3 bases, J lost 9 bases, and 17 bases stayed unmatched. CDR3 length: 16 residues. The germline CDR1 and CDR2 sequences are MGHDK and SYGVNS. In DNA, the CDR3 is TGTGCCAGCAGTGATCCCTCCCGACAGGGCCCCGTCGGGCAGTACTTC. Its protein product is CASSDPSRQGPVGQYF.

V is TRBV5-1 and J is TRBJ1-2; 9 nucleotides align to TRBD1. The CDR3 length is 14 residues. Trimming at V came to 4 bases and at J to 6 bases, leaving 7 bases not matched to a gene. The germline V gene encodes CDR1 SGHRS and CDR2 YFSETQ. The CDR3 sequence is CASSDPTGGNGYTF. CDR3 nucleotides: TGCGCCAGCAGCGACCCCACAGGGGGCAATGGCTACACCTTC.

The CDR3 DNA reads TGTGCCAGTAGTATAGACAGCTATGGCTACACCTTC. Residues: CASSIDSYGYTF. This chain links TRBV19 with TRBJ1-2; D is unresolved. The CDR3 extends over 12 amino acids. Trimming stripped 0 bases from V and 4 bases from J, with 3 bases between. The germline V gene encodes CDR1 LNHDA and CDR2 SQIVND (reference sequence).

This chain links TRBV7-2 with TRBJ2-2; 13 nucleotides align to TRBD2. This CDR3 region has 17 residues. Germline values: CDR1 SGHTA, CDR2 FQGNSA. Trimming at V came to 4 bases and at J to 6 bases, leaving 8 bases not matched to a gene. The CDR3 here is CASSSGLAGQRSGELFF. CDR3 nucleotides: TGTGCCAGCAGCTCGGGACTAGCGGGACAACGATCCGGGGAGCTGTTTTTT.

As DNA, the CDR3 is TGTGCCAGCAGTTACGTGGGACCCAGAGAGACCCAGTACTTC. Its protein product is CASSYVGPRETQYF. The V gene is TRBV6-5, the J gene TRBJ2-5, with D possibly being TRBD1 or TRBD2 (5 bases each). The CDR3 sequence is 14 residues long. The V and J ends lost 2 bases and 4 bases respectively, with 11 bases between them. Germline V gene sequence: CDR1 MNHEY, CDR2 SVGAGI.

This chain connects TRBV4-1 to TRBJ2-1; D may be TRBD2 (5 bases). V lost 5 bases, J lost 0 bases, and 14 bases lay in between. CDR1 and CDR2 from the germline V gene are MGHRA and YSYEKL. The CDR3 covers 16 residues. DNA of the CDR3: TGCGCCAGCAGCTCGCTCGGGGTGCCCTCCTACAATGAGCAGTTCTTC. It translates to CASSSLGVPSYNEQFF.

CDR3 protein: CASSVGGGIYNEQFF. The CDR3 coding sequence is TGTGCCAGCAGCGTAGGTGGCGGGATCTACAATGAGCAGTTCTTC. The chain combines TRBV9 with TRBJ2-1; a possible D gene is TRBD2 (6 bases). V lost 0 bases and J 3 bases, leaving 10 bases between the germline ends. The CDR3 length is 15 residues. Germline CDR1 SGDLS, CDR2 YYNGEE.

The chain joins TRBV7-2 to TRBJ2-3; the match to TRBD2 covers 8 bases. V shed 7 bases and J 14 bases; nucleotides not matched to a gene: 8. The germline gives CDR1 SGHTA, CDR2 FQGNSA. The CDR3 runs to 11 residues. The CDR3 nucleotides are TGTGCCAGCACCCAGCGGGAGTTTCGGTATTTT. Its translation: CASTQREFRYF.

The chain uses TRBV7-8 and TRBJ2-2, with TRBD2 matching over 7 bases. The trim removed 6 bases at V and 1 base at J, leaving 8 bases unmatched. The CDR3 sequence is 16 residues long. In germline, CDR1 is SGHVS, CDR2 FQNEAQ. CDR3 residues: CASRTTGGGNTGELFF. The CDR3 DNA reads as TGTGCCAGCAGGACGACCGGCGGGGGGAACACCGGGGAGCTGTTTTTT.

The chain has TRBV5-4 and TRBJ2-7; D unclear. The CDR3 contains 11 residues. Deletions cut 0 bases from V and 5 bases from J, with 3 bases between. Germline V gene data show CDR1 as SGHNT and CDR2 as YYREEE (reference sequence). The CDR3 DNA follows: TGTGCCAGCAGCTTGGAGGACGAGCAGTACTTC. Protein product: CASSLEDEQYF.